Below, 27 T cell receptor beta chains from the same sample are listed, as sequenced in a study of beta chain features in type 1 diabetes. Broader study findings: Within each of all four CD4+ subsets, Type 1 diabetes patients had TCRB CDR3s that were moderately but significantly shorter.

For these TCRs, the target antigens are not known. Reverse transcription of all isolated RNA meant that expressed TCRB transcripts were sequenced. The table came from immunoSEQ multiplex PCR; TCRdb's copy has only in-frame clones and leaves some out. The sample shows fewer than 70,000 clones, 55% to 75% of them seen only once. The sample comprised stem cell memory CD4+ T cells from blood. These receptors all come from a woman aged 25 to 39 with type 1 diabetes.

The chain couples TRBV4-2 to TRBJ2-7, with 12 bases fitting TRBD2. Germline V lookup: CDR1 LGHNA, CDR2 YNFKEQ. The CDR3 is 15 residues long. V was pared by 3 bases and J by 6 bases, with 6 bases of the junction left unmatched. CDR3 coding DNA: TGTGCCAGCAGCCAGACTAGCGGGAGAATTTCCGAGCAGTACTTC. Translation gives CASSQTSGRISEQYF.

This chain joins TRBV6-5 and TRBJ2-3; 7 bases align to TRBD1. The V segment lost 6 bases and the J segment 6 bases; nucleotides outside the gene matches: 9. Germline CDR1 and CDR2: MNHEY and SVGAGI. CDR3 size: 14 residues. The CDR3 loop is CASSRRQGTDTQYF. The CDR3 DNA is TGTGCCAGCAGCCGCAGACAGGGTACGGATACGCAGTATTTT.

The chain carries TRBV18 and TRBJ1-1; 7 bases line up with TRBD1. The CDR3 totals 15 residues. From germline, CDR1 is KGHSH and CDR2 LQKENI. V dropped 4 bases and J dropped 2; count of bases not matched to a gene: 7. The CDR3 sequence is CASSLVTGPNTEAFF. Written as DNA, the CDR3 is TGTGCCAGCTCACTTGTGACAGGGCCTAACACTGAAGCTTTCTTT.

The chain carries TRBV5-1 and TRBJ1-1; TRBD1 is a possible D gene (5 bases). The CDR3 loop spans 16 amino acids. Germline V gene data show CDR1 as SGHRS and CDR2 as YFSETQ. Trimming took 2 bases from V and 10 from J, leaving 24 bases between them. The CDR3 DNA sequence: TGCGCCAGCAGCTTAACTCCATCGACCACGACAGTCGGAGCTTTCTTT. Its translation: CASSLTPSTTTVGAFF.

V and J are TRBV30 and TRBJ2-2; tentative D call: TRBD2 (6 bases). Germline CDR1 is GTSNPN and CDR2 is SVGIG (reference sequence). The CDR3 has 15 amino acids. Trimming took 4 bases from V and 0 from J, leaving 12 bases between them. As DNA, the CDR3 is TGTGCCTGGAATCCGGGACTGGCGAACACCGGGGAGCTGTTTTTT. This encodes CAWNPGLANTGELFF.

The sample holds one count of this clone. The V gene is TRBV19, the J gene TRBJ2-2; 7 bases match TRBD1. Germline V gene sequence: CDR1 LNHDA, CDR2 SQIVND (reference sequence). This CDR3 is 17 amino acids long. With 10 bases clipped from V and 2 bases from J, the junction kept 16 bases outside the gene matches. CDR3 bases: TGTGCCACCTCCCGGTCCCCCGGGACAGATAACACCGGGGAGCTGTTTTTT. It is translated as CATSRSPGTDNTGELFF.

This chain connects TRBV7-9 to TRBJ2-5; 7 bases align to TRBD1. The germline V gene has CDR1 SEHNR and CDR2 FQNEAQ (reference sequence). J gave up 5 bases and V 1 base, and 13 bases lay outside the gene matches. There are 17 residues in the CDR3. Here the CDR3 reads CASSLEGARGPWETQYF. Written as DNA, the CDR3 is TGTGCCAGCAGCTTAGAGGGGGCCCGGGGCCCCTGGGAGACCCAGTACTTC.

This sequence joins TRBV6-5 and TRBJ2-2; 10 bases are shared with TRBD2. V lost 8 bases to trimming and J lost 6 bases; unmatched junction nucleotides: 6. Per germline, CDR1 MNHEY and CDR2 SVGAGI. The CDR3 loop spans 14 amino acids. CDR3 nucleotide sequence: TGTGCCAGCTGGGGACTAGCGTACGCCGGGGAGCTGTTTTTT. It encodes CASWGLAYAGELFF.

The V gene is TRBV7-6, the J gene TRBJ2-4; a weak D match, TRBD1 (6 bases). CDR3 length equals 15 residues. V was cut by 1 base and J by 6 bases, with 13 bases left in between. Germline CDR1 SGHVS, CDR2 FNYEAQ. As DNA, the CDR3 is TGTGCCAGCAGCTTAGGGTCCCAGGGGTTAAACATTCAGTACTTC. As protein: CASSLGSQGLNIQYF.

V usage is TRBV29-1 and J usage is TRBJ2-7, with 7 bases lining up with TRBD1. From germline, CDR1 is SQVTM and CDR2 ANQGSEA. The CDR3 has 14 residues. V was pared by 5 bases and J by 3 bases, with 10 bases of the junction left unmatched. The CDR3 nucleotides are TGCAGCGTTACAGTCACCGGGACAGACTACGAGCAGTACTTC. It specifies CSVTVTGTDYEQYF.

The V and J genes are TRBV4-1 and TRBJ2-2; D may be TRBD2 (7 bases). The germline CDR1 and CDR2 sequences are MGHRA and YSYEKL. With 4 bases removed from V and 4 bases from J, the gap between germline ends came to 13 bases. This CDR3 is built from 15 residues. The CDR3 nucleotides are TGCGCCAGCAGCCCACAAGGGGGGGGCACCGGGGAGCTGTTTTTT. It codes for CASSPQGGGTGELFF.

The CDR3 DNA reads TGTGCCAGCAAAAACGCGGCCGGGACTCGCAATGAGCAGTTCTTC. It is translated as CASKNAAGTRNEQFF. This chain connects TRBV2 to TRBJ2-1; weak D call: TRBD2 (6 bases). The V gene lost 7 bases and the J gene lost 6 bases, with 19 bases spanning the gap. Germline loops: CDR1 SNHLY, CDR2 FYNNEI. This CDR3 is built from 15 residues.

This chain connects TRBV2 to TRBJ1-2; D call uncertain. CDR1 is SNHLY, CDR2 FYNNEI, per germline. CDR3 length: 14 amino acids. Trimming removed 2 bases at V and 9 bases at J, with 16 bases between. In DNA form, the CDR3 reads TGTGCCAGCAGTGAAAAATCAGCGGGGTTTAGCTACACCTTC. This codes for CASSEKSAGFSYTF.

This clone was detected a few times. The gene calls are TRBV13 and TRBJ2-7; D call uncertain. Trimming took off 0 bases at V and 6 bases at J, with 15 bases between the two ends. The CDR3 length is 15 residues. Germline CDR1 is PRHDT and CDR2 is FYEKMQ (reference sequence). CDR3 sequence reads: CASSLGRRSGSEQYF. The CDR3 DNA reads as TGTGCCAGCAGCTTAGGTCGACGTTCCGGGTCCGAGCAGTACTTC. The variable domain in full, completed from reference TRBV13 and TRBJ2-7, reads AAGVIQSPRHLIKEKRETATLKCYPIPRHDTVYWYQQGPGQDPQFLISFYEKMQSDKGSIPDRFSAQQFSDYHSELNMSSLELGDSALYFCASSLGRRSGSEQYFGPGTRLTVT.

The chain's CDR3 is CASSYLDSRDLRGYTF. The CDR3 DNA follows: TGTGCCAGCAGTTACCTTGACTCGCGGGATTTGAGGGGCTACACCTTC. This chain uses TRBV6-5 with TRBJ1-2; D is unclear. Germline V lookup: CDR1 MNHEY, CDR2 SVGAGI. The CDR3 contains 16 residues. V lost 2 bases and J lost 8, with 21 bases in between.

The sample holds a few counts of this clone. V usage is TRBV20-1 and J usage is TRBJ1-2, with no clear D. Trimming left V 6 bases short and J 2 bases short, with 7 bases between. This CDR3 contains 11 residues. The V gene's germline CDR1 is DFQATT and CDR2 SNEGSKA (reference sequence). The CDR3 bases are TGCAGTGCAACACAGAACTATGGCTACACCTTC. Amino acid sequence: CSATQNYGYTF.

The chain carries TRBV5-1 and TRBJ1-1; D is undetermined. The V gene lost 4 bases and the J gene lost 1 base, with 8 bases spanning the gap. The CDR3 has 13 residues. CDR1 and CDR2 (germline): SGHRS, YFSETQ. The CDR3 loop reads CASSLAGNTEAFF. The CDR3, as DNA: TGCGCCAGCAGCCTCGCGGGGAACACTGAAGCTTTCTTT.

This clone was detected a few times. The CDR3 DNA reads TGTGCCAGCGCCAGGTCCTACGAGCAGTACTTC. This sequence encodes CASARSYEQYF. This rearrangement joins TRBV6-1 to TRBJ2-5; D is undetermined. The DNA end favors TRBJ2-7, so the J call may be wrong. The CDR3 has 11 residues. CDR1 is MNHNS and CDR2 is SASEGT in the germline V gene.

The chain has TRBV28 and TRBJ2-6; TRBD1 matches 7 bases. CDR1 and CDR2 from the germline V gene are MDHEN and SYDVKM. The CDR3 extends over 20 amino acids. The J segment lost 1 base and the V segment lost 4 bases, leaving 16 bases of the junction unmatched. The CDR3 region has the DNA TGTGCCAGCAGTTACCTACTGGACAGGCGACCTCGTTCTGGGGCCAACGTCCTGACTTTC. This codes for CASSYLLDRRPRSGANVLTF. Filled out from reference TRBV28 and TRBJ2-6, the complete variable domain reads DVKVTQSSRYLVKRTGEKVFLECVQDMDHENMFWYRQDPGLGLRLIYFSYDVKMKEKGDIPEGYSVSREKKERFSLILESASTNQTSMYLCASSYLLDRRPRSGANVLTFGAGSRLTVL.

The V call is TRBV5-1, the J call TRBJ2-3, with TRBD1 matching 9 bases. With V trimmed by 7 bases and J by 4 bases, 10 bases remained unmatched. The CDR3 has 15 amino acids. From germline, CDR1 is SGHRS and CDR2 YFSETQ. The CDR3 protein is CASAIPGQGADTQYF. The CDR3 DNA is TGCGCCAGCGCCATACCGGGACAGGGCGCAGATACGCAGTATTTT.

The chain couples TRBV29-1 to TRBJ1-4; TRBD1 agrees at 8 bases. The CDR3 extends over 14 amino acids. Germline V CDR1 and CDR2: SQVTM, ANQGSEA. Unmatched junction bases numbered 10, after V lost 7 bases and J lost 6 bases. This chain's CDR3 is CSAISDRDYEKLFF. DNA for the CDR3: TGCAGCGCCATATCGGACAGGGATTATGAAAAACTGTTTTTT.

This chain connects TRBV29-1 to TRBJ1-1; no clear D. The germline V and J ends were trimmed by 4 bases and 11 bases, with 5 bases remaining between them. Germline CDR1 is SQVTM and CDR2 is ANQGSEA. This CDR3 is 8 amino acids long. The CDR3 loop reads CSVAGAFF. The DNA of the CDR3 is TGCAGCGTTGCCGGGGCTTTCTTT. Full variable domain (rest looked up from reference TRBV29-1 and TRBJ1-1): SAVISQKPSRDICQRGTSLTIQCQVDSQVTMMFWYRQQPGQSLTLIATANQGSEATYESGFVIDKFPISRPNLTFSTLTVSNMSPEDSSIYLCSVAGAFFGQGTRLTVV.

The rearrangement joins TRBV18 to TRBJ2-3; TRBD1 matches 8 bases. CDR3 length: 17 amino acids. Losses at the gene ends were 3 bases for V and 0 bases for J; bases not matched to a gene: 8. Germline CDR1 and CDR2: KGHSH and LQKENI. The CDR3 protein is CASSPEGQAPSTDTQYF. The DNA for the CDR3 is TGTGCCAGCTCACCCGAGGGACAGGCGCCTAGCACAGATACGCAGTATTTT.

The rearrangement links TRBV21-1 to TRBJ2-5; TRBD1 was called by the table and not checked on the DNA. Gene TRBJ2-7 matches the end of the DNA better, so the J call may be wrong. TRBV21-1 is a pseudogene. This CDR3 has 17 amino acids. CDR3 sequence: CASRGSYSGQGPYEQYF. CDR3 bases: TGTGCCAGCAGGGGATCCTACTCGGGACAGGGACCCTACGAGCAGTACTTC.

The V gene is TRBV6-5, the J gene TRBJ2-1; TRBD2 agrees at 9 bases. This CDR3 is 15 amino acids long. Germline V gene data show CDR1 as MNHEY and CDR2 as SVGAGI. V trimming: 0 bases; J trimming: 8 bases; junction bases outside the gene matches: 5. CDR3 DNA: TGTGCCAGCAGTTACTCTAGCGGGAGCCCTCATGAGCAGTTCTTC. It codes for CASSYSSGSPHEQFF.

The J gene is TRBJ2-4, the V gene TRBV11-2, with 9 bases identical to TRBD1. The V gene end was trimmed by 5 bases and the J gene end by 9 bases; junction bases not matched to a gene: 11. Germline assignment: CDR1 SGHAT and CDR2 FQNNGV. CDR3 length: 15 residues. The CDR3 nucleotides are TGTGCCAGCAGCATATTCGGACAGGGGCAGGCCATTCAGTACTTC. Translated, it gives CASSIFGQGQAIQYF.

The J gene is TRBJ1-1, the V gene TRBV7-9; 7 nucleotides align to TRBD1. This CDR3 comprises 15 residues. V was clipped by 2 bases and J by 4 bases; unmatched bases: 7. In germline, CDR1 is SEHNR, CDR2 FQNEAQ (reference sequence). The CDR3 loop is CASSLTGDLGTEAFF. The CDR3, as DNA: TGTGCCAGCAGCTTAACAGGGGATCTTGGCACTGAAGCTTTCTTT.